Following are 12 T cell receptor beta chains from one sample sequenced in a study of T cell responses to AZD1222 COVID-19 vaccine. Method: immunoSEQ multiplex PCR; TCRdb's copy keeps in-frame clones and lacks some. Among 90,000 to 150,000 clones listed, around 85% were seen once. The material was peripheral blood, obtained on day 0 of AZD1222 vaccination. These receptors originate from an adult in good health.

The table lists this clone with a few counts. J is TRBJ1-2 and V is TRBV5-4; D gene uncertain. V was clipped by 4 bases and J by 8 bases, with 15 bases between them. In germline, CDR1 is SGHNT, CDR2 YYREEE (reference sequence). The CDR3 runs 13 residues. DNA for the CDR3: TGTGCCAGCAGCGTCGGACGGGCCGCGGGCTACACCTTC. This translates into CASSVGRAAGYTF.

This chain joins TRBV7-9 and TRBJ2-7; D is perhaps TRBD1 or TRBD2 (5 bases each). The CDR3 consists of 12 residues. Germline values: CDR1 SEHNR, CDR2 FQNEAQ (reference sequence). The germline V and J ends were trimmed by 2 bases and 12 bases, with 14 bases remaining between them. The CDR3 DNA is TGTGCCAGCAGCTTATCTTATGGGACGCCGTACTTC. It translates to CASSLSYGTPYF.

The rearrangement uses TRBV24-1 and TRBJ2-3, with 7 bases that match TRBD2. Per germline, CDR1 KGHDR and CDR2 SFDVKD. V shed 5 bases, J shed 2 bases, and the junction held 6 bases outside the gene matches. This CDR3 contains 15 residues. This CDR3 is CATSGASGHTDTQYF. Written as DNA, the CDR3 is TGTGCCACCAGTGGGGCTAGCGGACACACAGATACGCAGTATTTT.

This clone was recorded only once. The rearrangement uses TRBV3-1 (or the pseudogene TRBV3-2) and TRBJ1-1; no reliable D call. There are 13 residues in the CDR3. V was cut by 1 base and J by 2 bases, with 5 bases left in between. Per the germline V gene, CDR1 is LGHDT and CDR2 is YNNKEL (reference sequence). The CDR3 loop is CASSQGTNTEAFF. The DNA for the CDR3 is TGTGCCAGCAGCCAAGGGACTAACACTGAAGCTTTCTTT.

Concerning this clone: At one boundary the junction diverges from the germline segment, which might be a read error. This sequence joins TRBV24-1 and TRBJ2-7; 7 positions agree with TRBD1. The CDR3 length is 12 residues. Germline V gene sequence: CDR1 KGHDR, CDR2 SFDVKD. CDR3 sequence (DNA): TGTGCCACCAGTGATTTCAGGGGACAGATTGGCTTC. Translating it yields CATSDFRGQIGF.

By its share, this clone is medium-sized. The gene calls are TRBV27 and TRBJ2-2, with a possible D match to TRBD2 (7 bases). The CDR3 consists of 16 residues. CDR1 and CDR2 (germline): MNHEY, SMNVEV (reference sequence). Trimming removed 7 bases from V and 0 bases from J, with 15 bases in between. This CDR3 is CASTNRGAANTGELFF. DNA of the CDR3: TGTGCCAGCACTAACCGGGGGGCCGCGAACACCGGGGAGCTGTTTTTT.

CDR3 bases: TGTGCCACCAGCAGAGATAGGCGACAAATTAGAGTGAAGGATTGGGCAGATACGCAGTATTTT. This gives the protein CATSRDRRQIRVKDWADTQYF. V and J are TRBV15 and TRBJ2-3, with D unclear. CDR1 is LNHNV, CDR2 YYDKDF, per germline (reference sequence). This CDR3 contains 21 residues. V lost 0 bases and J 4 bases, leaving 29 bases between the germline ends.

The rearrangement links TRBV7-9 to TRBJ2-1, with 11 bases lining up with TRBD2. Trimming removed 3 bases from V and 4 bases from J; junction bases left unmatched: 8. The length of the CDR3 is 17 residues. CDR1 SEHNR and CDR2 FQNEAQ come from the germline V gene (reference sequence). The CDR3 loop is CASSLAGTSGGYNEQFF. CDR3 DNA: TGTGCCAGCAGCTTGGCGGGAACTAGCGGGGGTTACAATGAGCAGTTCTTC.

J is TRBJ1-2 and V is TRBV25-1, with 9 positions matching TRBD1. J was trimmed by 8 bases and V by 1 base; bases with no gene match: 8. This CDR3 has 15 amino acids. The germline gives CDR1 MGHDK, CDR2 SYGVNS. The CDR3: CASSEFGWDRDGYTF. CDR3 nucleotides: TGTGCCAGCAGTGAATTTGGATGGGACAGGGACGGCTACACCTTC.

This chain uses TRBV20-1 with TRBJ1-2; no clear D. The CDR3 is 11 residues long. Germline CDR1 reads DFQATT; CDR2 reads SNEGSKA (reference sequence). V was clipped by 6 bases and J by 7 bases, with 12 bases between them. CDR3: CSAPLETGYTF. For the CDR3, the DNA is TGCAGTGCCCCTTTAGAAACTGGCTACACCTTC.

This clone has only one observation. V is TRBV6-1 and J is TRBJ1-4, with 7 bases matching TRBD1. Germline lookup yields CDR1 MNHNS and CDR2 SASEGT. The J segment lost 1 base and the V segment lost 0 bases, leaving 8 bases of the junction unmatched. The CDR3 runs to 18 residues. DNA of the CDR3: TGTGCCAGCAGTGAAGCGCTGACAGGGACCGGAACTAATGAAAAACTGTTTTTT. Translated, it gives CASSEALTGTGTNEKLFF.

The chain combines TRBV21-1 with TRBJ1-5. TRBV21-1 represents a pseudogene. The CDR3 totals 12 residues. As DNA, the CDR3 is TGTGCCAGCAGCAAAGACCAAGGGCCCCAGCATTTT. It is translated as CASSKDQGPQHF.